The clone carrying this T cell receptor (beta chain) has more than one count but fewer than ten. These data originate in a study of beta chain features in type 1 diabetes. CDR1 and CDR2 (germline): SGHAT, FQNNGV. The CDR3 has 14 amino acids. V gave up 5 bases and J gave up 5 bases, with 15 bases separating them. What was sequenced were expressed TCRB transcripts, since all of the isolated RNA had been reverse transcribed. Data came from immunoSEQ multiplex PCR; TCRdb stores just in-frame clones and leaves some out. The repertoire holds some 300,000 clones, with 7% to 9% as singletons. The chain is built from TRBV11-2 and TRBJ2-5, with D possibly TRBD2 on 5 matching bases. Input material: central memory CD4+ T cells from blood. The TCR sequence derives from a woman under 30 in good health. CDR3 amino acids: CASSKQRAWETQYF. CDR3 sequence (DNA): TGTGCCAGCAGCAAACAGAGGGCCTGGGAGACCCAGTACTTC.